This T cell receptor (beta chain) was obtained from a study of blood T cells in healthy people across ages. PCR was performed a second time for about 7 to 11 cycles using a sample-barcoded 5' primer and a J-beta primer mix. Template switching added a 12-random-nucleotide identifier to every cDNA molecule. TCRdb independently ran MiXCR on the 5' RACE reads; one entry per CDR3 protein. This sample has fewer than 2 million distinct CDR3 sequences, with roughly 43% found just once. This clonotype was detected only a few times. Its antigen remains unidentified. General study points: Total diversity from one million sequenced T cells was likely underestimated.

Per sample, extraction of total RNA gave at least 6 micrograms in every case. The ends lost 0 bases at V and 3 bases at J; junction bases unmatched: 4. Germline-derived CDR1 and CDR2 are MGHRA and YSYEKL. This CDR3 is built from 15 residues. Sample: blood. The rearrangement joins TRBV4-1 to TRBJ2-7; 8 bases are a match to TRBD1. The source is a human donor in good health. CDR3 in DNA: TGCGCCAGCAGCCAAGAGCGGACAGGGAGCTACGAGCAGTACTTC. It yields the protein CASSQERTGSYEQYF.